This T cell receptor beta chain was sequenced for a study of T cell responses to AZD1222 COVID-19 vaccine. Study conclusions and caveats: Along spike, vaccine-associated CD4 TCRs were found throughout, with dominance at 160-218 and 743-854. An increase in Spike-specific TCR breadth and depth was observed after two AZD1222 doses. Only a handful of AZD1222 recipients, five to seven in all, had baseline seropositivity.

Timing groups of about 4 and about 12 weeks for second doses were pooled. As regards this clone: Antigen unknown.

The CDR3 runs 13 residues. The V gene's germline CDR1 is SGHRS and CDR2 YFSETQ. The V gene end was trimmed by 4 bases and the J gene end by 3 bases; junction bases not matched to a gene: 4. Generated by immunoSEQ multiplex PCR, the TCRdb table keeps only in-frame clones and is missing some. Here the sample spans under 130,000 clones, 80% to 90% being singletons. The source of this sequence is an adult who received the AZD1222 COVID-19 vaccine. The sample here was peripheral blood, taken 28 days after the second AZD1222 dose. This chain uses TRBV5-1 with TRBJ2-7, with 7 bases matching TRBD1. The DNA for the CDR3 is TGCGCCAGCAGCAGTAGACAGGGCTACGAGCAGTACTTC. It yields the protein CASSSRQGYEQYF.